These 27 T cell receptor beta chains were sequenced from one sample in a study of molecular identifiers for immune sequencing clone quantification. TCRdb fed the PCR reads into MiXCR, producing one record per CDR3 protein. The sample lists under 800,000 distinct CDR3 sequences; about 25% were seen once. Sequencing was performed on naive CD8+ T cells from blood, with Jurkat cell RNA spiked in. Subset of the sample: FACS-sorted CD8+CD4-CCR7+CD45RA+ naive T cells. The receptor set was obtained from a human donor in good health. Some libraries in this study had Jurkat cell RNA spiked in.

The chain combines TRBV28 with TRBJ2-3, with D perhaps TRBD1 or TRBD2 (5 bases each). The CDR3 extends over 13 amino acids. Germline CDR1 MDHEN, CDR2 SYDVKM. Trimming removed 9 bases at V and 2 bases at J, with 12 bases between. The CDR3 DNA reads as TGTGCCAGTCTGGGGGATTACACAGATACGCAGTATTTT. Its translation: CASLGDYTDTQYF. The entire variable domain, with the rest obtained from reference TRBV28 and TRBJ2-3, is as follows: DVKVTQSSRYLVKRTGEKVFLECVQDMDHENMFWYRQDPGLGLRLIYFSYDVKMKEKGDIPEGYSVSREKKERFSLILESASTNQTSMYLCASLGDYTDTQYFGPGTRLTVL.

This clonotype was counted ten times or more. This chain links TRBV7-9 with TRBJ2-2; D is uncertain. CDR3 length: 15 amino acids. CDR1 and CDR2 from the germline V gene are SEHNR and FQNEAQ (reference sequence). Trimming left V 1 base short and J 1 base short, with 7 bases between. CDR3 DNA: TGTGCCAGCAGCTTAGGATTCGGGAACACCGGGGAGCTGTTTTTT. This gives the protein CASSLGFGNTGELFF.

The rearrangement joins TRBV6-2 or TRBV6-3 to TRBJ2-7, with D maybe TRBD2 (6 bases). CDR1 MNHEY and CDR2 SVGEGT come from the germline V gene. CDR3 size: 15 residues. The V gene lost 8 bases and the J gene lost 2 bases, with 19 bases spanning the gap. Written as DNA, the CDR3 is TGTGCCAGCGCGCCCCGGGACTTGACAACCTACGAGCAGTACTTC. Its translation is CASAPRDLTTYEQYF.

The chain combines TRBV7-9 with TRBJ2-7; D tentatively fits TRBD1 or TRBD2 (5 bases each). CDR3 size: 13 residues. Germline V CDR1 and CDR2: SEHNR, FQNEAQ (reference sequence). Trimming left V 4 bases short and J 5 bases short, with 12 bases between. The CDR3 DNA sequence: TGTGCCAGCAGCTCGGGACGATCCCACGAGCAGTACTTC. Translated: CASSSGRSHEQYF.

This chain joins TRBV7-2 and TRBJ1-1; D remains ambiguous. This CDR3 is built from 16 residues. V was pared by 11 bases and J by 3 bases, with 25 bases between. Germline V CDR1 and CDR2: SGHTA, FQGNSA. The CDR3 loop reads CARGSTPDGLDTEAFF. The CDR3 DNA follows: TGTGCCCGCGGCTCAACCCCGGACGGCCTTGACACTGAAGCTTTCTTT.

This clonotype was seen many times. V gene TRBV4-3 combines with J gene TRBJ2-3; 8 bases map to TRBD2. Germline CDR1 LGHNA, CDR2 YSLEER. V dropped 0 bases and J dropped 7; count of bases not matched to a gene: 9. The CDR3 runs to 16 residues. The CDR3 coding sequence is TGCGCCAGCAGCCAAGATAGCGGGGACTCGACAAATACGCAGTATTTT. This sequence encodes CASSQDSGDSTNTQYF.

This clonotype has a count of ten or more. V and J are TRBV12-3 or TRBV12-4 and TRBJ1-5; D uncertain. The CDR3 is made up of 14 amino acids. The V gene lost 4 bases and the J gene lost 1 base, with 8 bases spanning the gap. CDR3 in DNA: TGTGCCAGCAGTTCCATTGGGAGCAATCAGCCCCAGCATTTT. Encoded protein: CASSSIGSNQPQHF.

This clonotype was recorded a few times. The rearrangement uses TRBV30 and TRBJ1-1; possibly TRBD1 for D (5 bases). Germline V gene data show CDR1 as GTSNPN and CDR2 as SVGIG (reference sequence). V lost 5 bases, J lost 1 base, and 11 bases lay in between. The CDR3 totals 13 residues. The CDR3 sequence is CAWGDGWNTEAFF. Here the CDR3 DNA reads TGTGCCTGGGGGGACGGATGGAACACTGAAGCTTTCTTT.

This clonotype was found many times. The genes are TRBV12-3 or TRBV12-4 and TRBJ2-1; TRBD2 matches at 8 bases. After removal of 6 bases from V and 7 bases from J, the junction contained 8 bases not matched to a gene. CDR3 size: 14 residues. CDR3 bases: TGTGCCAGCAGAAAAGCGGGAGCGGTGAATGAGCAGTTCTTC. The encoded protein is CASRKAGAVNEQFF.

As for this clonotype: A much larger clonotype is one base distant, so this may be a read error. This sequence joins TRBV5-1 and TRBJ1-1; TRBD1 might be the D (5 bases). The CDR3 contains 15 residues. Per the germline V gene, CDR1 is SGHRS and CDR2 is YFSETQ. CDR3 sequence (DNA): TGCGCCAGCAGCTTGGCGGGGGTACCGAACACTGTAGCTTTCTTT. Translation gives CASSLAGVPNTVAFF.

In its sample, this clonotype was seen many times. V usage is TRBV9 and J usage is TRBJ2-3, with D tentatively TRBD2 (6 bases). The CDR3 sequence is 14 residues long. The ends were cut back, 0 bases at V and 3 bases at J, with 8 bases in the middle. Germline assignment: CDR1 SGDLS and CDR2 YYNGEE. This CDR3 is CASSVGLETDTQYF. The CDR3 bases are TGTGCCAGCAGCGTAGGACTAGAAACAGATACGCAGTATTTT.

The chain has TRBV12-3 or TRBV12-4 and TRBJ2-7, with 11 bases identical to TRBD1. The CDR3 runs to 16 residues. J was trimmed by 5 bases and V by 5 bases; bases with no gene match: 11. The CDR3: CASSHPPGQGVDEQYF. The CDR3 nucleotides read TGTGCCAGCAGTCACCCCCCGGGACAGGGGGTCGACGAGCAGTACTTC.

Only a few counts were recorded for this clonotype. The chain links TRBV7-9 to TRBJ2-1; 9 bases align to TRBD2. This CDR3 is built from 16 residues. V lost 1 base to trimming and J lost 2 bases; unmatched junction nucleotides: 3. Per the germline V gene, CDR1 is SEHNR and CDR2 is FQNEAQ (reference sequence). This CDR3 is CASSLDLAGPYNEQFF. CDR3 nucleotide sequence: TGTGCCAGCAGCTTAGACCTAGCGGGGCCCTACAATGAGCAGTTCTTC.

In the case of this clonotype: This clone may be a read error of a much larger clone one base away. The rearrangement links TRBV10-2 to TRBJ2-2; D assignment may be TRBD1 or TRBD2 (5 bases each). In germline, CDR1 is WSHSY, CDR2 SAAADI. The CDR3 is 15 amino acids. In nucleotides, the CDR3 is TGCGCCAGCAGAGACAGTTCCCCGAACACCGGGGAGCTGCTTTTT. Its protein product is CASRDSSPNTGELLF.

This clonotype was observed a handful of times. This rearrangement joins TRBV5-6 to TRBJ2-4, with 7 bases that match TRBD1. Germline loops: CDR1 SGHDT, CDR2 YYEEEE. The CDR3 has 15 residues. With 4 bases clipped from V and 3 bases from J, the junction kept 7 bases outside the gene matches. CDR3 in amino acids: CASSLEDRIKNIQYF. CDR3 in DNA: TGTGCCAGCAGCCTGGAGGACAGGATCAAAAACATTCAGTACTTC.

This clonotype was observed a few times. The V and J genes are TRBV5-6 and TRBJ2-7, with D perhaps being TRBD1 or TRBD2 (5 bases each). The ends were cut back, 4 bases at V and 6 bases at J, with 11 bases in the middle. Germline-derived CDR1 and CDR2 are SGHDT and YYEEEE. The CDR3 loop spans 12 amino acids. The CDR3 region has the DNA TGTGCCAGCAGCATCAGGGCGGGCGAGCAGTACTTC. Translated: CASSIRAGEQYF.

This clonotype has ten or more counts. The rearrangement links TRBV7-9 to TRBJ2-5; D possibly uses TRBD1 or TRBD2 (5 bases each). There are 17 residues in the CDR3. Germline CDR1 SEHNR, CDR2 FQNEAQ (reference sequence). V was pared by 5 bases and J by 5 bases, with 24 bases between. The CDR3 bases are TGTGCCAGCAGCCAAACCCCGGGACGGAGCCGCGAGGAGACCCAGTACTTC. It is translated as CASSQTPGRSREETQYF.

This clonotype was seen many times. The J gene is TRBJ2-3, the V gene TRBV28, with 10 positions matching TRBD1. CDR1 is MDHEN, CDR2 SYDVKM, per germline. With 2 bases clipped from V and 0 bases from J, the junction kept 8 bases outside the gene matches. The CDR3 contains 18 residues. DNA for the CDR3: TGTGCCAGCAGTTTAGACCCGGACAGGGGGGATAGCACAGATACGCAGTATTTT. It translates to CASSLDPDRGDSTDTQYF.

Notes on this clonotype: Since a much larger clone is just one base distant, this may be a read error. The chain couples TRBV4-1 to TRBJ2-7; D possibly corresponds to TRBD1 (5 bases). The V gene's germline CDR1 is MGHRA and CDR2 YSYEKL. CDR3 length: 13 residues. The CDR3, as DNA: TGCGCCAGCAGCAAAGAGGCCAGGGACGAGCAGTACTTC. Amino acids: CASSKEARDEQYF.

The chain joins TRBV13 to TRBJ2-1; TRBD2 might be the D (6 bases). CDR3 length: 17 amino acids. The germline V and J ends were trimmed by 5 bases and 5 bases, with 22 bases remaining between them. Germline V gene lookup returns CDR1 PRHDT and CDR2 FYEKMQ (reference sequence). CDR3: CASSPRGSGGMNNEQFF. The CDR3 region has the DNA TGTGCCAGCAGCCCCCGTGGGTCGGGCGGGATGAACAATGAGCAGTTCTTC.

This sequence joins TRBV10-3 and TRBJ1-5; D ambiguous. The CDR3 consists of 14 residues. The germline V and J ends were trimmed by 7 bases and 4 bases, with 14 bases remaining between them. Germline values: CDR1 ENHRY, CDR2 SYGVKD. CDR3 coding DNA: TGTGCCATCAATGACCCGCCAGGTAATCAGCCCCAGCATTTT. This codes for CAINDPPGNQPQHF.

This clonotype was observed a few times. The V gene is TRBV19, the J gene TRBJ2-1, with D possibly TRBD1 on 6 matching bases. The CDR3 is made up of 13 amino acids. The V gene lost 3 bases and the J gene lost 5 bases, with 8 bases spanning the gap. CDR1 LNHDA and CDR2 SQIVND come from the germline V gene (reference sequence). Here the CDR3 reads CASSMDSNNEQFF. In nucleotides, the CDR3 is TGTGCCAGTAGTATGGACAGTAACAATGAGCAGTTCTTC.

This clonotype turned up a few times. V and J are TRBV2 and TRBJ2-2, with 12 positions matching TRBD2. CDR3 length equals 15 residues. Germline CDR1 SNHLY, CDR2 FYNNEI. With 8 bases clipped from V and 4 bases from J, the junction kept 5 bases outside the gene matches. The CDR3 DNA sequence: TGTGCCAGCGGACTAGCGGGATCGAGCACCGGGGAGCTGTTTTTT. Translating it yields CASGLAGSSTGELFF.

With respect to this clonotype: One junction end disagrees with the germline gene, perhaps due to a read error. CDR3 coding DNA: TGTGCCGGCAGTTTTTTCTCGATTTGGGCTATAAGGAATGAGCAGTTCTTC. Residues: CAGSFFSIWAIRNEQFF. The rearrangement joins TRBV28 to TRBJ2-1; no firm D call. The CDR3 contains 17 residues. Germline CDR1 MDHEN, CDR2 SYDVKM.

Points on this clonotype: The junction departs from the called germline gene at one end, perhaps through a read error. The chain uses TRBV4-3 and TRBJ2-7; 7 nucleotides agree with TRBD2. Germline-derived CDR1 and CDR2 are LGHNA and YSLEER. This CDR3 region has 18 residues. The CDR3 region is CASSQEGWASGMSYGQYF. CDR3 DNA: TGCGCCAGCAGCCAGGAGGGGTGGGCTAGCGGTATGTCCTACGGGCAGTACTTC.

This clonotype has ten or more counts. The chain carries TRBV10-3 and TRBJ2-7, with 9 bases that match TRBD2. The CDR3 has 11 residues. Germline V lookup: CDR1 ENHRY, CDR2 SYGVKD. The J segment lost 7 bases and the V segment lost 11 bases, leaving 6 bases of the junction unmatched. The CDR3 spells CAVASGIEQYF. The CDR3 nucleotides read TGTGCCGTAGCTAGCGGGATAGAGCAGTACTTC.

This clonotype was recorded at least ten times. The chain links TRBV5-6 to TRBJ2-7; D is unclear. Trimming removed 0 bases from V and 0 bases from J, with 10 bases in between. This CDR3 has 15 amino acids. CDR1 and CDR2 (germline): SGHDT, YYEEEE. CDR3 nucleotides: TGTGCCAGCAGCTTGGGACGGAAGTTCTCCTACGAGCAGTACTTC. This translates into CASSLGRKFSYEQYF.